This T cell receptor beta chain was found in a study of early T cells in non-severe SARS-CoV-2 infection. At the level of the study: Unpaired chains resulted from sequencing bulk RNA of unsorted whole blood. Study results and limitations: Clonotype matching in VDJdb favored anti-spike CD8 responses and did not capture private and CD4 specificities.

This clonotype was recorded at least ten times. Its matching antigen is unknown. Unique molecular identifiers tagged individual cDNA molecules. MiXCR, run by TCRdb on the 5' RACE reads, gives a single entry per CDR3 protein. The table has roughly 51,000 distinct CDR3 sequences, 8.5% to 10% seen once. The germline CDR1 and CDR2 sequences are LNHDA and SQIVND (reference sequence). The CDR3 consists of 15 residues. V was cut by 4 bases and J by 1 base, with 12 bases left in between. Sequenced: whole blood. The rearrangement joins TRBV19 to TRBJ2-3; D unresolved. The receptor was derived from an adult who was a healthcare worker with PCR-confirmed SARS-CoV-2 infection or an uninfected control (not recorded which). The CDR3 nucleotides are TGTGCCAGTAGTACGGCAAACGGCGGCACAGATACGCAGTATTTT. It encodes CASSTANGGTDTQYF.